This entry lists 28 T cell receptor beta chains sequenced from one sample in a study of vaccination and CD4 T cells after COVID-19. Treatment here: roughly ten-day PBMC culture with coronavirus spike peptide pools or control peptides (ViraFEST assay). No antigen has been identified for these receptors. The Oncomine TCR Beta short-read assay generated sequence data from the DNA of cultured CD4+ T cells. One entry per CDR3 protein results from TCRdb running MiXCR on the PCR reads. The sample holds roughly 3,600 distinct CDR3 sequences, 15% to 20% seen once. Sample: CD4+ T cells from blood, cultured in vitro. The receptors were sampled from a human donor who had recovered from COVID-19.

This clonotype was detected a few times. The chain combines TRBV7-9 with TRBJ2-7; 7 bases align to TRBD2. The V gene's germline CDR1 is SEHNR and CDR2 FQNEAQ (reference sequence). Trimming at V came to 0 bases and at J to 5 bases, leaving 13 bases not matched to a gene. This CDR3 is built from 17 residues. The CDR3 DNA reads TGTGCCAGCAGCTTAGCCATCGGACGGGGGGAAGTGCACGAGCAGTACTTC. Amino acid sequence: CASSLAIGRGEVHEQYF.

This clonotype was recorded a few times. The chain combines TRBV11-2 with TRBJ1-3, with 7 nucleotides matching TRBD1. The CDR3 spans 14 residues. In germline, CDR1 is SGHAT, CDR2 FQNNGV. The J segment lost 4 bases and the V segment lost 11 bases, leaving 11 bases of the junction unmatched. CDR3 sequence reads: CAVLETGYGNTIYF. The CDR3 DNA sequence: TGTGCCGTGCTAGAGACAGGGTACGGAAACACCATATATTTT.

This clonotype was counted only a few times. The rearrangement links TRBV10-3 to TRBJ1-1; the D gene is possibly TRBD1 (5 bases). This CDR3 region has 13 residues. CDR1 ENHRY and CDR2 SYGVKD come from the germline V gene. Trimming removed 0 bases at V and 6 bases at J, with 8 bases between. Here the CDR3 reads CAISESGRAEAFF. CDR3 nucleotide sequence: TGTGCCATCAGTGAGTCGGGGCGCGCTGAAGCTTTCTTT.

This clonotype was seen more than once but under ten times. The chain is built from TRBV6-1 and TRBJ1-6; D may be TRBD1 (5 bases). V was pared by 7 bases and J by 5 bases, with 12 bases between. This CDR3 contains 14 residues. Germline CDR1 and CDR2: MNHNS and SASEGT. This CDR3 is CASTQALDNSPLHF. Here the CDR3 DNA reads TGTGCCAGCACACAGGCGTTAGATAATTCACCCCTCCACTTT.

By its share, this clonotype is medium-sized. The rearrangement links TRBV30 to TRBJ1-5; maybe TRBD1 (5 bases). Germline CDR1 and CDR2: GTSNPN and SVGIG (reference sequence). The CDR3 consists of 13 residues. With 1 base removed from V and 2 bases from J, the gap between germline ends came to 6 bases. CDR3 residues: CAWSGGGNQPQHF. Here the CDR3 DNA reads TGTGCCTGGAGTGGGGGGGGCAATCAGCCCCAGCATTTT.

By share, this clonotype ranks as medium-sized. The V and J genes are TRBV5-1 and TRBJ2-3; 11 bases align to TRBD1. Germline CDR1 is SGHRS and CDR2 is YFSETQ. V was clipped by 2 bases and J by 6 bases; unmatched bases: 5. The CDR3 covers 15 residues. The CDR3 region has the DNA TGCGCCAGCAGCTTAGGGGACAGGGGGTCCGATACGCAGTATTTT. Residues: CASSLGDRGSDTQYF.

This clonotype is medium-sized in the sample. This CDR3 reads CASSSLLQGGYYGYTF. CDR3 nucleotide sequence: TGTGCCAGCAGTTCCCTCCTACAGGGGGGGTACTATGGCTACACCTTC. V gene TRBV12-3 or TRBV12-4 combines with J gene TRBJ1-2; 8 bases are a match to TRBD1. The junction had 10 bases not matched to a gene; V was cut back by 4 bases and J by 3 bases. The length of the CDR3 is 16 residues.

The chain is built from TRBV7-3 and TRBJ2-2, with D maybe TRBD1 (6 bases). Germline V gene sequence: CDR1 SGHTA, CDR2 FQGTGA. Trimming removed 3 bases from V and 3 bases from J, with 8 bases in between. This CDR3 is built from 14 residues. In nucleotides, the CDR3 is TGTGCCAGCAGCTTGGACAGTTACACCGGGGAGCTGTTTTTT. Protein product: CASSLDSYTGELFF.

The table lists this clonotype with a few counts. V usage is TRBV12-5 and J usage is TRBJ2-3; D remains unclear. V lost 7 bases and J 0 bases, leaving 5 bases between the germline ends. The CDR3 extends over 12 amino acids. From germline, CDR1 is LGHNT and CDR2 FRNRAP. The CDR3: CASASSTDTQYF. The CDR3 DNA reads as TGTGCTAGTGCCTCTAGCACAGATACGCAGTATTTT.

Only a few counts were recorded for this clonotype. The chain joins TRBV7-2 to TRBJ1-2; a possible D gene is TRBD1 (5 bases). V shed 1 base and J shed 8 bases, with 8 bases lying between them. Germline loops: CDR1 SGHTA, CDR2 FQGNSA. This CDR3 spans 12 amino acids. The CDR3: CASSLEGNGYTF. CDR3 nucleotide sequence: TGTGCCAGCAGCTTAGAGGGGAACGGCTACACCTTC.

The rearrangement links TRBV29-1 to TRBJ1-5, with 7 bases identical to TRBD1. There are 15 residues in the CDR3. CDR1 and CDR2 (germline): SQVTM, ANQGSEA. V was pared by 7 bases and J by 1 base, with 10 bases of the junction left unmatched. The CDR3, as DNA: TGCAGCGCTCTATTGACAGGGAACAGCAATCAGCCCCAGCATTTT. Translating it yields CSALLTGNSNQPQHF. Full variable domain (outside the CDR3, taken from reference TRBV29-1 and TRBJ1-5): SAVISQKPSRDICQRGTSLTIQCQVDSQVTMMFWYRQQPGQSLTLIATANQGSEATYESGFVIDKFPISRPNLTFSTLTVSNMSPEDSSIYLCSALLTGNSNQPQHFGDGTRLSIL.

In its sample, this clonotype is medium-sized. The CDR3 region has the DNA TGCAGTGCTAGAGATAATGGCGGCGGCGGCACTGAAGCTTTCTTT. It yields the protein CSARDNGGGGTEAFF. This sequence joins TRBV20-1 and TRBJ1-1; D remains unclear. The CDR3 covers 15 residues. Germline values: CDR1 DFQATT, CDR2 SNEGSKA (reference sequence). V was pared by 0 bases and J by 4 bases, with 15 bases between.

The chain combines TRBV3-1 with TRBJ1-6, with D uncertain. V gave up 0 bases and J gave up 13 bases, with 16 bases separating them. The CDR3 has 15 residues. The germline CDR1 and CDR2 sequences are LGHDT and YNNKEL (reference sequence). This CDR3 is CASSQEHGKDVPLHF. DNA of the CDR3: TGTGCCAGCAGCCAAGAGCACGGGAAAGATGTCCCCCTCCACTTT.

The rearrangement joins TRBV20-1 to TRBJ2-3; D is possibly TRBD2 (6 bases). The CDR3 extends over 16 amino acids. The V and J ends lost 2 bases and 0 bases respectively, with 15 bases between them. Germline V gene sequence: CDR1 DFQATT, CDR2 SNEGSKA (reference sequence). CDR3 amino acids: CSARSMTRSSTDTQYF. The CDR3 coding sequence is TGCAGTGCTAGATCCATGACTAGGTCCAGCACAGATACGCAGTATTTT.

V and J are TRBV5-5 and TRBJ2-7, with 9 bases aligning to TRBD1. The CDR3 covers 17 residues. V gave up 4 bases and J gave up 0 bases; unmatched junction bases: 11. Looked up from germline, CDR1 is SGHKS and CDR2 is YYEKEE (reference sequence). CDR3 DNA sequence: TGTGCCAGCAGCCTCCGGGACAGGGCATCAAGCTCCTACGAGCAGTACTTC. It translates to CASSLRDRASSSYEQYF.

V usage is TRBV2 and J usage is TRBJ2-1; D remains ambiguous. Trimming took 5 bases from V and 6 from J, leaving 11 bases between them. The CDR3 is 13 amino acids. Looked up from germline, CDR1 is SNHLY and CDR2 is FYNNEI. The CDR3 nucleotides are TGTGCCAGCAGTCCCGGGCAGCCCAATGAGCAGTTCTTC. It specifies CASSPGQPNEQFF.

This clonotype was counted only a few times. The gene calls are TRBV6-4 and TRBJ1-4, with a tentative D call TRBD1 (5 bases). The CDR3 totals 16 residues. CDR1 MRHNA and CDR2 SNTAGT come from the germline V gene. With 5 bases removed from V and 8 bases from J, the gap between germline ends came to 21 bases. The CDR3 coding sequence is TGTGCCAGCAGTCCAACCGCGGGACTCCCGATGGAAAAACTGTTTTTT. Encoded protein: CASSPTAGLPMEKLFF.

This chain connects TRBV5-1 to TRBJ2-2; D not certain. From germline, CDR1 is SGHRS and CDR2 YFSETQ. Deletions cut 4 bases from V and 7 bases from J, with 8 bases between. The CDR3 is 12 amino acids. The CDR3 here is CASSLEIGELFF. The CDR3 nucleotides are TGCGCCAGCAGCCTGGAGATCGGGGAGCTGTTTTTT.

By its share, this clonotype is large. This chain uses TRBV30 with TRBJ1-6; D may be TRBD1 (5 bases). Germline V gene data show CDR1 as GTSNPN and CDR2 as SVGIG (reference sequence). Trimming removed 1 base at V and 8 bases at J, with 9 bases between. The CDR3 spans 13 residues. CDR3 nucleotides: TGTGCCTGGAGTGATGAGGGGTATTCACCCCTCCACTTT. Encoded protein: CAWSDEGYSPLHF. Full variable domain (rest looked up from reference TRBV30 and TRBJ1-6): SQTIHQWPATLVQPVGSPLSLECTVEGTSNPNLYWYRQAAGRGLQLLFYSVGIGQISSEVPQNLSASRPQDRQFILSSKKLLLSDSGFYLCAWSDEGYSPLHFGNGTRLTVT.

There are a few counts of this clonotype. This chain links TRBV20-1 with TRBJ2-7, with 10 bases that match TRBD2. Germline CDR1 is DFQATT and CDR2 is SNEGSKA (reference sequence). V was pared by 3 bases and J by 1 base, with 6 bases of the junction left unmatched. CDR3 size: 15 residues. The CDR3, as DNA: TGCAGTGCTAGTTCGGCTAGCGGGGGTTCCTACGAGCAGTACTTC. This translates into CSASSASGGSYEQYF.

The rearrangement joins TRBV5-3 to TRBJ1-1; 7 bases match TRBD1. TRBV5-3 is known as an ORF, though its function is uncertain. The V gene end was trimmed by 4 bases and the J gene end by 0 bases; junction bases not matched to a gene: 9. The CDR3 length is 16 residues. CDR3 residues: CARSTRQGFMNTEAFF. CDR3 DNA sequence: TGTGCCAGAAGCACCCGACAGGGTTTCATGAACACTGAAGCTTTCTTT.

This clonotype is deemed medium-sized (0.01 to 0.1%). The chain links TRBV30 to TRBJ2-1; no reliable D call. V was cut by 1 base and J by 7 bases, with 14 bases left in between. The germline V gene encodes CDR1 GTSNPN and CDR2 SVGIG (reference sequence). This CDR3 has 14 amino acids. The CDR3 loop reads CAWSGAPLTNEQFF. The CDR3 bases are TGTGCCTGGAGTGGGGCCCCTCTTACAAATGAGCAGTTCTTC.

The rearrangement joins TRBV19 to TRBJ1-1; possible D gene TRBD1, 6 bases. This CDR3 has 16 residues. Germline values: CDR1 LNHDA, CDR2 SQIVND (reference sequence). Trimming removed 1 base at V and 0 bases at J, with 12 bases between. Written as DNA, the CDR3 is TGTGCCAGTAGTATAGGCCCCCAGGGGTTGAACACTGAAGCTTTCTTT. This codes for CASSIGPQGLNTEAFF.

This clonotype qualifies as medium-sized. The chain links TRBV2 to TRBJ1-1; D gene uncertain. The CDR3 loop spans 14 amino acids. CDR1 SNHLY and CDR2 FYNNEI come from the germline V gene. V shed 7 bases and J shed 10 bases, with 22 bases lying between them. In DNA form, the CDR3 reads TGTGCCAGCATCGAGAGCGACCACCCCCGGGGAGCTTTCTTT. Translation: CASIESDHPRGAFF.

The J gene is TRBJ2-2, the V gene TRBV12-3 or TRBV12-4; either TRBD1 or TRBD2 may supply D (5 bases each). The V gene lost 10 bases and the J gene lost 2 bases, with 11 bases spanning the gap. CDR3 length: 13 amino acids. CDR3 sequence reads: CAIARDNTGELFF. CDR3 in DNA: TGTGCCATCGCCAGGGACAACACCGGGGAGCTGTTTTTT.

The V and J genes are TRBV5-6 and TRBJ1-5; D may be TRBD1 (5 bases). Germline loops: CDR1 SGHDT, CDR2 YYEEEE. The V end lost 1 base, the J end lost 5 bases, and 13 bases lay between the germline ends. The CDR3 is 15 residues long. CDR3 residues: CASSLLSGKDQPQHF. Here the CDR3 DNA reads TGTGCCAGCAGCTTGTTGTCAGGGAAGGATCAGCCCCAGCATTTT.

This sequence joins TRBV20-1 and TRBJ2-2, with TRBD2 matching over 9 bases. Germline V CDR1 and CDR2: DFQATT, SNEGSKA (reference sequence). V was pared by 3 bases and J by 7 bases, with 9 bases of the junction left unmatched. This CDR3 region has 15 residues. The DNA of the CDR3 is TGCAGTGCTAGGCTACGCGGGGGGGCCGGCGGGGAGCTGTTTTTT. This sequence encodes CSARLRGGAGGELFF.

V gene TRBV5-1 combines with J gene TRBJ2-5; D unclear. The CDR3 contains 13 residues. In germline, CDR1 is SGHRS, CDR2 YFSETQ. V lost 6 bases to trimming and J lost 1 base, with 10 bases between them. The CDR3 nucleotides are TGCGCCAGCAAGCTGCAACTCCAAGAGACCCAGTACTTC. It yields the protein CASKLQLQETQYF.